Listed below are T cell receptor beta chains from one sample, sequenced in a study of radiotherapy plus CTLA-4 blockade in lung cancer. The data were produced by immunoSEQ multiplex PCR, yet TCRdb's version contains in-frame clones alone and is incomplete. The sample lists some 100,000 clones, 75% to 80% occurring once. This sample comprised peripheral blood, obtained from a patient treated with radiotherapy plus ipilimumab. These TCRs come from a human donor with non-small cell lung cancer who had a partial response to radiotherapy plus ipilimumab. The CDR3 runs from the conserved cysteine through the conserved F or W. The D gene is left open where the match is weak. Only part of the rows carry a size: once, few, many, or a class if the clone is expanded.

v_call	d_call	j_call	clone_size	cdr3_aa	cdr3_nt
TRBV30	NA	TRBJ2-3	once	CAWSVRQIGAQYF	TGTGCCTGGAGTGTAAGACAGATTGGGGCGCAGTATTTT
TRBV5-6	NA	TRBJ2-2	NA	CASSFRTGELFF	TGTGCCAGCAGCTTTCGGACCGGGGAGCTGTTTTTT
TRBV4-1	NA	TRBJ1-5	NA	CASSQVLGQGEQPQHF	TGCGCCAGCAGCCAAGTCCTAGGGCAGGGTGAACAGCCCCAGCATTTT
TRBV5-6	TRBD1	TRBJ1-6	once	CASLRGQGSPLHF	TGTGCCAGCTTACGGGGACAGGGATCACCCCTCCACTTT
TRBV19	NA	TRBJ2-1	once	CASSIASRSYNEQFF	TGTGCCAGTAGTATAGCTAGTAGGTCCTACAATGAGCAGTTCTTC
TRBV5-4	NA	TRBJ1-1	few	CASSLYGRDTEAFF	TGTGCCAGCAGCTTATATGGCAGGGATACTGAAGCTTTCTTT
TRBV6-5	NA	TRBJ1-2	once	CASSSRIRYGYTF	TGTGCCAGCAGTTCCAGGATTCGATATGGCTACACCTTC
TRBV10-3	NA	TRBJ1-2	NA	CAISELAAEGYTF	TGTGCCATCAGTGAGTTAGCCGCGGAGGGCTACACCTTC
TRBV28	NA	TRBJ1-1	NA	CASSFPDMVNTEAFF	TGTGCCAGCAGTTTCCCAGACATGGTGAACACTGAAGCTTTCTTT
TRBV7-9	TRBD1	TRBJ1-6	NA	CASSRETGGNSPLHF	TGTGCCAGCAGCCGGGAGACAGGGGGGAATTCACCCCTCCACTTT
TRBV29-1	NA	TRBJ1-2	NA	CSVLRTDGYTF	TGCAGCGTTTTGAGGACAGATGGCTACACCTTC
TRBV6-1	TRBD2	TRBJ2-7	NA	CASSEVIAGDGYEQYF	TGTGCCAGCAGTGAAGTGATAGCGGGAGATGGGTACGAGCAGTACTTC
TRBV5-1	TRBD2	TRBJ2-3	once	CASSLKASGGGTDTQYF	TGCGCCAGCAGCTTGAAGGCTAGCGGGGGTGGCACAGATACGCAGTATTTT
TRBV7-9	NA	TRBJ1-5	few	CASSPGGDQPQHF	TGTGCCAGCTCCCCGGGGGGCGATCAGCCCCAGCATTTT
TRBV28	NA	TRBJ2-5	NA	CASTPAGGSFETQYF	TGTGCCAGCACCCCGGCTGGGGGGAGCTTCGAGACCCAGTACTTC
TRBV28	TRBD1	TRBJ1-1	once	CASTPGGSPSNTEAFF	TGTGCCAGCACCCCAGGGGGCTCCCCCTCTAACACTGAAGCTTTCTTT
TRBV28	TRBD2	TRBJ2-1	NA	CASSTSGWDEQFF	TGTGCCAGCTCTACTAGCGGGTGGGATGAGCAGTTCTTC
TRBV10-3	NA	TRBJ1-1	NA	CAISVTAVNTEAFF	TGTGCCATCAGTGTAACAGCAGTGAACACTGAAGCTTTCTTT
TRBV7-8	NA	TRBJ2-1	NA	CASSSRWGVSSYNEQFF	TGTGCCAGCAGCTCCCGCTGGGGCGTAAGCTCCTACAATGAGCAGTTCTTC
TRBV7-9	NA	TRBJ2-1	NA	CASSLGLTHPDEQFF	TGTGCCAGCAGCTTAGGACTAACCCATCCGGATGAGCAGTTCTTC
TRBV10-2	NA	TRBJ2-1	once	CASSRALGGNNEQFF	TGCGCCAGCAGCCGAGCATTAGGGGGAAACAATGAGCAGTTCTTC
TRBV28	TRBD1	TRBJ1-4	few	CASSSTGGLWEKLFF	TGTGCCAGCAGTTCCACAGGGGGGCTATGGGAAAAACTGTTTTTT
TRBV28	NA	TRBJ2-1	NA	CASSHDGAASYNEQFF	TGTGCCAGCAGCCACGATGGGGCGGCTTCCTACAATGAGCAGTTCTTC
TRBV11-2	TRBD2	TRBJ2-3	NA	CASKNGLADADTQYF	TGTGCCAGCAAAAATGGACTAGCGGATGCAGATACGCAGTATTTT
TRBV6-5	NA	TRBJ1-2	NA	CASTQRYTYYGYTF	TGTGCCAGCACCCAAAGATACACATACTATGGCTACACCTTC
TRBV28	NA	TRBJ1-1	NA	CASSSFFARVSKTEAFF	TGTGCCAGCAGTTCATTTTTCGCCAGGGTTTCGAAGACTGAAGCTTTCTTT
TRBV6-5	TRBD1	TRBJ2-1	NA	CASSYSPGGKGEQFF	TGTGCCAGCAGTTACTCGCCAGGGGGCAAGGGTGAGCAGTTCTTC
TRBV5-4	TRBD1	TRBJ2-7	few	CASSPARGTGYEQYF	TGTGCCAGCAGCCCGGCGAGGGGGACAGGCTACGAGCAGTACTTC
TRBV18	NA	TRBJ1-3	NA	CASSPAGQKTINTIYF	TGTGCCAGCTCACCAGCCGGACAGAAGACAATAAACACCATATATTTT
TRBV11-2	NA	TRBJ1-6	NA	CASSLEPGYNSPLHF	TGTGCCAGCAGCTTAGAGCCAGGGTATAATTCACCCCTCCACTTT
TRBV7-3	NA	TRBJ2-5	once	CASSLNIVETQYF	TGTGCCAGCAGCTTAAACATCGTGGAGACCCAGTACTTC
TRBV5-4	NA	TRBJ2-6	NA	CASSFLVGLGANVLTF	TGTGCCAGCAGCTTCCTGGTTGGTCTAGGGGCCAACGTCCTGACTTTC
TRBV27	TRBD2	TRBJ2-1	NA	CASSFLAAAYNEQFF	TGTGCCAGCAGTTTTCTAGCGGCAGCCTACAATGAGCAGTTCTTC
TRBV29-1	NA	TRBJ2-1	NA	CSVEPVGEQFF	TGCAGCGTTGAGCCTGTCGGTGAGCAGTTCTTC
TRBV7-8	NA	TRBJ2-5	NA	CASSLSDGGRETQYF	TGTGCCAGCAGCTTAAGTGATGGGGGCAGGGAGACCCAGTACTTC
TRBV7-2	TRBD2	TRBJ2-1	NA	CASSAQGLAGINEQFF	TGTGCCAGCAGCGCCCAGGGACTAGCGGGGATCAATGAGCAGTTCTTC
TRBV4-1	NA	TRBJ2-3	NA	CASSQTGYSTDTQYF	TGCGCCAGCAGCCAAACAGGGTATAGCACAGATACGCAGTATTTT
TRBV9	NA	TRBJ2-1	NA	CASSVESSYNEQFF	TGTGCCAGCAGCGTTGAGAGCTCCTACAATGAGCAGTTCTTC
TRBV28	NA	TRBJ1-1	NA	CASSLGGAGTEAFF	TGTGCCAGCAGTTTAGGGGGCGCGGGCACTGAAGCTTTCTTT
TRBV4-3	NA	TRBJ1-2	NA	CASSQDWQIGYGYTF	TGCGCCAGCAGCCAAGATTGGCAAATCGGGTATGGCTACACCTTC
TRBV30	NA	TRBJ1-3	NA	CAWRRQGFPPGNTIYF	TGTGCCTGGAGGCGCCAGGGGTTCCCACCTGGAAACACCATATATTTT
TRBV10-3	TRBD1	TRBJ1-2	few	CATDGTGAASNYGYTF	TGTGCCACCGACGGGACAGGGGCCGCCTCAAACTATGGCTACACCTTC